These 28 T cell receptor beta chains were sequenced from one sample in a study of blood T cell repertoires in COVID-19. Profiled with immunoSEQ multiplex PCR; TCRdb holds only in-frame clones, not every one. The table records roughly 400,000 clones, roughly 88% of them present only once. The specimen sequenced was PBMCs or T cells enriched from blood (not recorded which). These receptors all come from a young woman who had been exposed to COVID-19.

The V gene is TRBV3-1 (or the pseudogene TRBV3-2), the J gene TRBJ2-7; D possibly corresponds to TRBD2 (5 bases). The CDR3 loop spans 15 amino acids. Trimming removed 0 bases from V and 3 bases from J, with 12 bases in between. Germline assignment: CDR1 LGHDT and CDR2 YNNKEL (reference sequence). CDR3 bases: TGTGCCAGCAGCCAAGAGGGAGTTGTCGGCTACGAGCAGTACTTC. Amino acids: CASSQEGVVGYEQYF.

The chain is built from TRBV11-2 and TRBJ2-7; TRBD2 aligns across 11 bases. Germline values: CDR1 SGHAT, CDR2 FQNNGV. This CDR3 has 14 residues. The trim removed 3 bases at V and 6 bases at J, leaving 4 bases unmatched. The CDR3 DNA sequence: TGTGCCAGCAGCTTGTTACTAGCGGGAGCCGAGCAGTACTTC. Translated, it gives CASSLLLAGAEQYF.

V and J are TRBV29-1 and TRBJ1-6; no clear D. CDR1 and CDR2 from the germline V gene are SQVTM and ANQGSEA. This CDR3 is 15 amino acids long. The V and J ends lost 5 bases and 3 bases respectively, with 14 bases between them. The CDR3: CSVRTDGFYNSPLHF. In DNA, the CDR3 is TGCAGCGTTCGAACAGACGGCTTCTATAATTCACCCCTCCACTTT. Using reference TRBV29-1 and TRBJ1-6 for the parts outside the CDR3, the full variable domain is SAVISQKPSRDICQRGTSLTIQCQVDSQVTMMFWYRQQPGQSLTLIATANQGSEATYESGFVIDKFPISRPNLTFSTLTVSNMSPEDSSIYLCSVRTDGFYNSPLHFGNGTRLTVT.

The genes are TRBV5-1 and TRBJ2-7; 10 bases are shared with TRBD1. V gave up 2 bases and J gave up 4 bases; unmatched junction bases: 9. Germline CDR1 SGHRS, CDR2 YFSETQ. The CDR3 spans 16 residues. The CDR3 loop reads CASSLLRDRGSYEQYF. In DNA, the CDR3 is TGCGCCAGCAGCTTACTCCGGGACAGGGGTTCGTACGAGCAGTACTTC. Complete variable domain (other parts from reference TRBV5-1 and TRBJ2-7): KAGVTQTPRYLIKTRGQQVTLSCSPISGHRSVSWYQQTPGQGLQFLFEYFSETQRNKGNFPGRFSGRQFSNSRSEMNVSTLELGDSALYLCASSLLRDRGSYEQYFGPGTRLTVT.

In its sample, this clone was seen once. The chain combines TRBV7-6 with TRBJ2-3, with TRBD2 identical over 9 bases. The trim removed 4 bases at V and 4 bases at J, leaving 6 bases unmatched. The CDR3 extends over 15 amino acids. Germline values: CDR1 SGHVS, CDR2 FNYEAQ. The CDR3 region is CASSSQREVPDTQYF. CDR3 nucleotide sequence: TGTGCCAGCAGCTCTCAGCGGGAGGTCCCAGATACGCAGTATTTT.

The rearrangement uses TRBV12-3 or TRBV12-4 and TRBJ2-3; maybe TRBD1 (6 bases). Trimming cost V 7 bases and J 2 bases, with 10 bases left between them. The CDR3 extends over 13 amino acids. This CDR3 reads CASMGQNTDTQYF. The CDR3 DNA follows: TGTGCCAGCATGGGACAAAACACAGATACGCAGTATTTT.

This CDR3 reads CASSQDVTDYYGYTF. Written as DNA, the CDR3 is TGCGCCAGCAGCCAAGATGTGACCGACTACTATGGCTACACCTTC. The chain has TRBV4-1 and TRBJ1-2; D gene ambiguous. The CDR3 extends over 15 amino acids. Germline V gives CDR1 MGHRA, CDR2 YSYEKL. V dropped 0 bases and J dropped 3 bases, with 11 bases sitting between them.

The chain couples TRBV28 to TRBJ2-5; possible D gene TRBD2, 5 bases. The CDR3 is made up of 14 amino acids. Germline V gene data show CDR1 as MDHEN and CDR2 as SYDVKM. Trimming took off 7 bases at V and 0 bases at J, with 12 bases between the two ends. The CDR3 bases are TGTGCCAGCATCGGGGAATACGACCAAGAGACCCAGTACTTC. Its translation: CASIGEYDQETQYF.

CDR3 loop: CATSRESSTGTEAFF. The CDR3 DNA sequence: TGTGCCACCAGCAGAGAATCGTCGACAGGGACTGAAGCTTTCTTT. This chain uses TRBV15 with TRBJ1-1; 7 bases align to TRBD1. The CDR3 extends over 15 amino acids. The junction had 6 bases not matched to a gene; V was cut back by 0 bases and J by 5 bases. The germline V gene has CDR1 LNHNV and CDR2 YYDKDF (reference sequence).

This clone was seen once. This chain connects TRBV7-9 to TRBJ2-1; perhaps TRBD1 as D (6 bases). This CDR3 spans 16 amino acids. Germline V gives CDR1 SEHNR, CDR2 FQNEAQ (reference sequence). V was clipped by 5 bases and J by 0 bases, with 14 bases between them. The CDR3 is CASSPLPQGSYNEQFF. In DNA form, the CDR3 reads TGTGCCAGCAGCCCCCTCCCACAGGGCTCCTACAATGAGCAGTTCTTC.

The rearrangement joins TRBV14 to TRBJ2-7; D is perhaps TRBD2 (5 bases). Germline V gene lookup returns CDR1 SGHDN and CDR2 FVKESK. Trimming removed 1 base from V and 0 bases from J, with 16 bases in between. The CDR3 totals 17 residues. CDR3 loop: CASSQGRWGYNSYEQYF. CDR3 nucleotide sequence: TGTGCCAGCAGCCAAGGGAGGTGGGGATACAACTCCTACGAGCAGTACTTC.

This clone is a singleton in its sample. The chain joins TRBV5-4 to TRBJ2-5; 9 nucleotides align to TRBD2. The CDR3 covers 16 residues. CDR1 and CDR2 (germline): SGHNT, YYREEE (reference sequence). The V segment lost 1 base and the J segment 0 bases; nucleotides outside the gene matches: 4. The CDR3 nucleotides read TGTGCCAGCAGCTTGTCTCTAGCGGGAAACCAAGAGACCCAGTACTTC. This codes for CASSLSLAGNQETQYF.

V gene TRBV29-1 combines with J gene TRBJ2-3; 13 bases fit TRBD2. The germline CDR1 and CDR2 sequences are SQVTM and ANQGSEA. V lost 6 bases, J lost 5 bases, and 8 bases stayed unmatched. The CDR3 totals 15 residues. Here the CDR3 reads CSVRLAGGWGDTQYF. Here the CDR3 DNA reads TGCAGCGTAAGACTAGCGGGGGGATGGGGAGATACGCAGTATTTT.

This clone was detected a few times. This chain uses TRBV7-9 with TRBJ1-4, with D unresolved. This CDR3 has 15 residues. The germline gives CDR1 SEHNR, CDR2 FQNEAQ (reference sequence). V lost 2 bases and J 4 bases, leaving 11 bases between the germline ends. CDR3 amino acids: CASSLQGGGNEKLFF. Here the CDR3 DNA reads TGTGCCAGCAGCTTACAAGGAGGAGGTAATGAAAAACTGTTTTTT.

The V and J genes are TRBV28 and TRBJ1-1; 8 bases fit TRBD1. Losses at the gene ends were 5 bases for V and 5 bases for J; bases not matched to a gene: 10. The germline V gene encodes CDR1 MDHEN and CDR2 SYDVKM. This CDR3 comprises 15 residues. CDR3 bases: TGTGCCAGCAGTGCAAACAGGGGGATATGGACTGAAGCTTTCTTT. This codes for CASSANRGIWTEAFF.

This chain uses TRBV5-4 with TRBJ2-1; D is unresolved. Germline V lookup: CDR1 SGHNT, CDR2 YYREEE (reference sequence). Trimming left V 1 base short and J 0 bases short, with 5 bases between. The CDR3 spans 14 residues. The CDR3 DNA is TGTGCCAGCAGCTTGCTTAGCTCCTACAATGAGCAGTTCTTC. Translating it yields CASSLLSSYNEQFF.

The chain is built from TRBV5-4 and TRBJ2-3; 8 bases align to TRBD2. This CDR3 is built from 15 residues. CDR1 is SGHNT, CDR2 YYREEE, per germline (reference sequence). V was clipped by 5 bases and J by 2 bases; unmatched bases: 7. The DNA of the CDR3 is TGTGCCAGCAGATCTCCCGGGGGGGCCACAGATACGCAGTATTTT. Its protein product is CASRSPGGATDTQYF.

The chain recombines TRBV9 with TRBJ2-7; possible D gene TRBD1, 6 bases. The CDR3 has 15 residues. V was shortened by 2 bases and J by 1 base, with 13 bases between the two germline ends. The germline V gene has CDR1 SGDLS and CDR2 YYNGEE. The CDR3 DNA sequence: TGTGCCAGCAGCGTCGGGACATTGGATTCCTACGAGCAGTACTTC. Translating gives CASSVGTLDSYEQYF.

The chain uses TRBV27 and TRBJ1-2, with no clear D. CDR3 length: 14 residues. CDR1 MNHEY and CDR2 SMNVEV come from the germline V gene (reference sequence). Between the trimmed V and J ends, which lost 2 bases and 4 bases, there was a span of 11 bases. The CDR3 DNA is TGTGCCAGCAGTTTACTAGGCAGTAGCTATGGCTACACCTTC. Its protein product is CASSLLGSSYGYTF.

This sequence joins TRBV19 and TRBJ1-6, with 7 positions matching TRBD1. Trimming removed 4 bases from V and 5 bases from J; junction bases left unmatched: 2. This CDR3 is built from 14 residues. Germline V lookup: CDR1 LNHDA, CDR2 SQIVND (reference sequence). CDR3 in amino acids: CASSTGTDNSPLHF. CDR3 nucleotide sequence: TGTGCCAGTAGTACGGGGACAGATAATTCACCCCTCCACTTT. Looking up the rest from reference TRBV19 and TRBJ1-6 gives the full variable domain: DGGITQSPKYLFRKEGQNVTLSCEQNLNHDAMYWYRQDPGQGLRLIYYSQIVNDFQKGDIAEGYSVSREKKESFPLTVTSAQKNPTAFYLCASSTGTDNSPLHFGNGTRLTVT.

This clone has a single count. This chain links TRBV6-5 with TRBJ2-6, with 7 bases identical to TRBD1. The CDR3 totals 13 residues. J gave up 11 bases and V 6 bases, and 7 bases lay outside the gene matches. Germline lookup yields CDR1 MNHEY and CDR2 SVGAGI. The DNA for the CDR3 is TGTGCCAGCAGCCGAGACAGGGTCGACGTCCTGACTTTC. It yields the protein CASSRDRVDVLTF.

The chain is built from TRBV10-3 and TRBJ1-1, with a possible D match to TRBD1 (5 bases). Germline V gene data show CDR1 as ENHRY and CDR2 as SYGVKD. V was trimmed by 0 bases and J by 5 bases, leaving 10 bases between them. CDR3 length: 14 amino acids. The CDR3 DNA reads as TGTGCCATCAGTGAGTCGTGGGGGGGTACTGAAGCTTTCTTT. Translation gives CAISESWGGTEAFF.

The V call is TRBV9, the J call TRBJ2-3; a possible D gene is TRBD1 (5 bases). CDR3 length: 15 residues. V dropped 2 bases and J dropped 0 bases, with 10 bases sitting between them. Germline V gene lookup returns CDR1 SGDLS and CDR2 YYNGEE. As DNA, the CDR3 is TGTGCCAGCAGCGTCGACAGTGCTAGCACAGATACGCAGTATTTT. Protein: CASSVDSASTDTQYF. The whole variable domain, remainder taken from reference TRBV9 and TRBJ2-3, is DSGVTQTPKHLITATGQRVTLRCSPRSGDLSVYWYQQSLDQGLQFLIQYYNGEERAKGNILERFSAQQFPDLHSELNLSSLELGDSALYFCASSVDSASTDTQYFGPGTRLTVL.

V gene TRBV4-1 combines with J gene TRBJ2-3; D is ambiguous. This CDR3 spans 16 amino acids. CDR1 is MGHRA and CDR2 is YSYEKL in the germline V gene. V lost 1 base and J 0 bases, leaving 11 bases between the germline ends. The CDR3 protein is CASSQVLSFSTDTQYF. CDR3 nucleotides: TGCGCCAGCAGCCAAGTACTATCATTCAGCACAGATACGCAGTATTTT.

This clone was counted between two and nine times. The CDR3 DNA is TGTGCCAGCAGCTTACGGACGGACAGTTCACCCCTCCACTTT. Translation: CASSLRTDSSPLHF. The chain carries TRBV5-8 and TRBJ1-6; D perhaps matches TRBD1 (6 bases). This CDR3 is 14 amino acids long. The germline gives CDR1 SGHTS, CDR2 YDEGEE. Between the trimmed V and J ends, which lost 2 bases and 9 bases, there was a span of 12 bases.

CDR3 DNA sequence: TGTGCCAGCAGAACCCCCCTGGGACAGGGGGCGCGGACGAGCACCGGGGAGCTGTTTTTT. Protein: CASRTPLGQGARTSTGELFF. The chain employs TRBV28 and TRBJ2-2; TRBD1 matches 12 bases. Trimming took 6 bases from V and 4 from J; bases not matched to a gene: 18. Germline V gene data show CDR1 as MDHEN and CDR2 as SYDVKM. This CDR3 contains 20 residues.

The CDR3 DNA is TGCGCCAGCAGCGTGAATGGGGGCTACAATCAGCCCCAGCATTTT. Its protein product is CASSVNGGYNQPQHF. The chain has TRBV5-1 and TRBJ1-5; tentatively, D is TRBD1 (6 bases). With 4 bases removed from V and 3 bases from J, the gap between germline ends came to 14 bases. CDR1 is SGHRS and CDR2 is YFSETQ in the germline V gene. CDR3 size: 15 residues.

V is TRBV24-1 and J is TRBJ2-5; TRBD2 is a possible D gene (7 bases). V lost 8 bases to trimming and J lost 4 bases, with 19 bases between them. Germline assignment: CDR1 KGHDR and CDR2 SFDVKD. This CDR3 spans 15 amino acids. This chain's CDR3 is CATMNSGGASETQYF. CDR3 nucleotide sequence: TGTGCCACCATGAATAGTGGGGGGGCCTCAGAGACCCAGTACTTC.